This T cell receptor (beta chain) was captured in a study of cytomegalovirus exposure and HLA in healthy donors. The junction had 12 bases not matched to a gene; V was cut back by 4 bases and J by 7 bases. CDR3 length: 15 residues. Germline CDR1 and CDR2: SGHDT and YYEEEE. Profiled with immunoSEQ multiplex PCR; TCRdb holds only in-frame clones, not every one. Of more than 95,000 clones listed, around 88% were seen once; the top ten hold 4.5% to 6%. This TCR was recovered from a man aged 18 to 29 in good health and CMV-seronegative. J is TRBJ2-5 and V is TRBV5-6; the match to TRBD1 covers 8 bases. The sequenced sample was PBMCs. CDR3 nucleotides: TGTGCCAGCAGCATTGGACAGGGTGGTGGTACGACCCAGTACTTC. Translation gives CASSIGQGGGTTQYF.